This T cell receptor (beta chain) originates from a study of blood T cell repertoires in COVID-19. Study in general: PBMCs, B-cell-depleted T cells, or T cells provided the cDNA or gDNA that made up the material.

Original processing methods: Amplification of reference gene primers was used by the study to estimate nucleated cell counts. Sequencing used immunoSEQ multiplex PCR; TCRdb keeps in-frame clones, though not all of them. The DNA gave D and trimming, while V, J and clone size come from that table. This table has roughly 60,000 clones, around 90% appearing once. The CDR3 has 14 amino acids. Looked up from germline, CDR1 is SGHVS and CDR2 is FQNEAQ. Deletions cut 1 base from V and 5 bases from J, with 11 bases between. This chain links TRBV7-8 with TRBJ1-2; D gene unclear. The source of this sequence is an elderly woman with active COVID-19. The sequenced sample was peripheral blood. The CDR3 loop reads CASSLGQGGYGYTF. For the CDR3, the DNA is TGTGCCAGCAGCTTAGGTCAAGGCGGATATGGCTACACCTTC.